The clone carrying this T cell receptor (beta chain) was detected only a few times. What it recognizes is unknown. One junction end does not reproduce the germline sequence, and a read error may be involved. CD45RO/CCR7/CD25/CD127/CD95/CD27 sorting isolated CD4+ naive, central memory, regulatory and stem cell-like memory cells. Expressed TCRB transcripts were sequenced, since all the RNA that had been isolated was reverse transcribed. The data were produced by immunoSEQ multiplex PCR, yet TCRdb's version contains in-frame clones alone and is incomplete. The profile shows some 660,000 clones, 11% to 15% of them singletons. The source of the sample is a study of beta chain features in type 1 diabetes. Study findings and constraints: Amplification by PCR could prefer shorter templates, with the same effect in patients and controls. TCRB CDR3s were moderately but significantly shorter in Type 1 diabetes patients in all four CD4+ subsets. Within the patient group, naive, central memory and Treg TCRB repertoires appeared more similar to each other than within healthy donors.

The sequence derives from a man aged 18 to 29 with type 1 diabetes. Sequenced sample: naive CD4+ T cells from blood.

The CDR3 spells CASSVAAMDEKLFF. The CDR3 nucleotides are TGTGCTAGCAGCGTCGCCGCGATGGATGAAAAACTGTTTTTT. The chain carries TRBV7-7 and TRBJ1-4; D not resolved. The CDR3 sequence is 14 residues long. CDR1 and CDR2 from the germline V gene are SSHAT and FNYEAQ (reference sequence).